A single TCR beta chain is shown here with its context. This entry belongs to a study of blood T cell repertoires in COVID-19. Study context: Samples representing acute and convalescent COVID-19 were sourced from the United States, Italy and Spain.

The CDR3 has 16 amino acids. Germline V gene lookup returns CDR1 SGHDN and CDR2 FVKESK. The trim removed 3 bases at V and 4 bases at J, leaving 4 bases unmatched. Sequencing was performed with immunoSEQ multiplex PCR; in TCRdb, only in-frame clones are kept and a portion is missing. The sample gives about 84,000 clones, 70% to 75% of which show up once; about 5.7% is in the top ten. The genes are TRBV14 and TRBJ2-2; 11 bases are shared with TRBD1. Sequenced sample: peripheral blood. The receptor was derived from a man in his fifties or sixties with active or convalescent COVID-19. The DNA for the CDR3 is TGTGCCAGCAGCCAGACCGGGACAGGGGGCACCGGGGAGCTGTTTTTT. It is translated as CASSQTGTGGTGELFF. The full variable domain, with the rest looked up from reference TRBV14 and TRBJ2-2, is EAGVTQFPSHSVIEKGQTVTLRCDPISGHDNLYWYRRVMGKEIKFLLHFVKESKQDESGMPNNRFLAERTGGTYSTLKVQPAELEDSGVYFCASSQTGTGGTGELFFGEGSRLTVL.